This entry concerns a single TCR beta chain. What it binds is unknown. These data belong to a study of T cell responses to AZD1222 COVID-19 vaccine. Points from the study as a whole: Repertoire collection took place solely once the T cell response had peaked. Spike was spanned by vaccine-associated CD4 TCRs, which were dominant at 160-218 and 743-854. Regions left unmutated in variants are reportedly the target of nearly half of spike-specific TCRs. Rises in breadth and depth of Spike-specific TCRs came after two AZD1222 doses.

V trimming: 1 base; J trimming: 7 bases; junction bases outside the gene matches: 2. Germline assignment: CDR1 SNHLY and CDR2 FYNNEI. The CDR3 contains 15 residues. Clones were sequenced by immunoSEQ multiplex PCR, and TCRdb holds only the in-frame ones, with some missing. The sample has some 66,000 clones; 80% to 90% are singletons. This specimen consisted of peripheral blood, obtained 28 days after the second AZD1222 dose. The chain has TRBV2 and TRBJ1-6; 9 bases line up with TRBD1. The sequence derives from an adult who received the AZD1222 COVID-19 vaccine. The CDR3: CASSEEQGANSPLHF. CDR3 nucleotide sequence: TGTGCCAGCAGTGAAGAACAGGGGGCGAATTCACCCCTCCACTTT.